Sequencing of this T cell receptor beta chain was carried out in a study of blood T cell repertoires in COVID-19 (dated by TCRdb to about 2020). General notes on the study: The collaborator samples originated in the United States, Italy and Spain and spanned the acute and convalescent phases of COVID-19. The prospective study material was composed of cDNA or gDNA derived from T cells, B-cell-depleted T cells, or PBMCs. Subjects who had been exposed to COVID-19, were actively infected with it, or had recovered from it provided the deeply sampled blood TCRbeta repertoires that made up the dataset. The repertoires were released in a freely available public database intended as a resource for research on the immune response to SARS-CoV-2. Samples came from the ongoing ImmuneRACE study (first 160 participants) plus 1,254 subjects from 6 global collaborators. A de-identified subject ID, COVID-19 status, age in years and sex were almost always included in the sample metadata. Where HLA class I and class II types were available, the types were taken from metadata supplied by the sample provider, not from assay-based typing.

TCRbeta CDR3 regions were amplified from genomic DNA using the immunoSEQ Assay, a bias-controlled multiplex PCR. Under the source paper's analysis protocol: Within the assay, amplification of reference gene primers was used to estimate how many nucleated cells each sample contained. To quantify the absolute abundance of each unique TCRbeta CDR3 rearrangement, sequence reads were collapsed and filtered. For each sample, productive Simpson clonality was calculated as the square root of Simpson's diversity index over productive rearrangements. Sourced from immuneACCESS, this table was stored by TCRdb with only in-frame sequences that have V and J called. A share of the clones is absent; for the studies checked, an unresolved V gene accounts for under half, and the remainder has no known explanation. The DNA gave D and trimming, while V, J and clone size come from that table. The sample table lists approximately 150,000 clones, roughly nine tenths of them with a count of one. Approximately 2.8% of the sample rests with the top ten.

The germline V gene (reference sequence) provides CDR1 GTSNPN and CDR2 SVGIG. The CDR3 contains 17 residues, cysteine and phenylalanine counted. The sequence is cut down to CDR3 DNA, 51 bases in frame from base 1. V and J are truncated by 5 bases and 1 base respectively, leaving an intervening sequence of 21 bases. The paper's findings and limits, for the study overall: The quantity of clinical and demographic metadata differed by source and by participant and was supplied without curation.

Each collaborating institution followed its own protocols to collect whole blood in K2EDTA tubes. For TCRbeta analysis, collaborator samples were shipped as frozen whole blood, as isolated PBMCs, or as DNA extracted from either sample type. Of note for this clone: Its antigen remains undetermined. No per-base quality is available; no much larger clone lies one base away.

This TCR derives from an older woman with active COVID-19. The sequencing sample was made of peripheral blood. The rearrangement combines TRBV30 with TRBJ1-5, with TRBD1 as a weak D call on 5 bases. The nucleotide sequence reads TGTGCCTGGGGGGAGGGACCCGTTTCTCTAAGCAATCAGCCCCAGCATTTT. Its translation reads: CAWGEGPVSLSNQPQHF.